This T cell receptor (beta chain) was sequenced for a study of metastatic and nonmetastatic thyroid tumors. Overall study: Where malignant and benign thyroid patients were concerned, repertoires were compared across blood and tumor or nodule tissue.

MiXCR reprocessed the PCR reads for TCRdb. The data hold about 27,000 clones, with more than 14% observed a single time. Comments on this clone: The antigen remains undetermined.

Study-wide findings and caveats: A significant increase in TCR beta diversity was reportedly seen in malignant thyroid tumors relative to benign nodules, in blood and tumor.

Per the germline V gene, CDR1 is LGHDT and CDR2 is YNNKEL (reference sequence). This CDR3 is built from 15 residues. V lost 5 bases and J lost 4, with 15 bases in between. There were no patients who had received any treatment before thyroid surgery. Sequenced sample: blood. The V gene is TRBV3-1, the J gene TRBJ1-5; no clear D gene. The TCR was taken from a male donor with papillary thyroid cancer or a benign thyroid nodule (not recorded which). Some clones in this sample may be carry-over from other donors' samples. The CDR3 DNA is TGTGCCAGCAGCGTTTGGGAGTCGGATAATCAGCCCCAGCATTTT. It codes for CASSVWESDNQPQHF. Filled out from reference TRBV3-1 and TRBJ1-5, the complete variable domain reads DTAVSQTPKYLVTQMGNDKSIKCEQNLGHDTMYWYKQDSKKFLKIMFSYNNKELIINETVPNRFSPKSPDKAHLNLHINSLELGDSAVYFCASSVWESDNQPQHFGDGTRLSIL.